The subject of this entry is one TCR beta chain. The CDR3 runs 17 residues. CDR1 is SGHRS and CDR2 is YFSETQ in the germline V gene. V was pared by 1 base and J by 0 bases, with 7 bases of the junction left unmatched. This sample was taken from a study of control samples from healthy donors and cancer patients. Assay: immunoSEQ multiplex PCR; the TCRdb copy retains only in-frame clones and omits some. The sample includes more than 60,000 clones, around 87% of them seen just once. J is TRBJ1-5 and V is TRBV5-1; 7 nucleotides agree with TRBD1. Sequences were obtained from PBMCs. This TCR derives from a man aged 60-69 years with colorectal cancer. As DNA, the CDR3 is TGCGCCAGCAGCTTGTCGGCCAGGGGGAGTAGCAATCAGCCCCAGCATTTT. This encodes CASSLSARGSSNQPQHF.